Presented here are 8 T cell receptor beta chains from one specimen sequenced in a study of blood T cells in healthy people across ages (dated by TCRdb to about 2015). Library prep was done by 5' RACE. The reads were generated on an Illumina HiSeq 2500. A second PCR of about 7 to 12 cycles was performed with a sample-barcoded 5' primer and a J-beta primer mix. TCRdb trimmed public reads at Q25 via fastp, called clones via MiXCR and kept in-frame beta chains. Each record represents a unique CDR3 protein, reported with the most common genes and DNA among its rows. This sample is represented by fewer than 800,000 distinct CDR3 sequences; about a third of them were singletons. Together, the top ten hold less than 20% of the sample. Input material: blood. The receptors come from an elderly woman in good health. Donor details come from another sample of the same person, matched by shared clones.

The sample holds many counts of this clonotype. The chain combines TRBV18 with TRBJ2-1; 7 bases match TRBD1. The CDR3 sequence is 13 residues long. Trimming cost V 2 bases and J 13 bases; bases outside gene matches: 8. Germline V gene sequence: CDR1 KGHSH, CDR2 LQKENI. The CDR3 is CASSPGSTGLQFF. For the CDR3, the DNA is TGTGCCAGCTCACCAGGTTCGACAGGGCTACAGTTCTTC.

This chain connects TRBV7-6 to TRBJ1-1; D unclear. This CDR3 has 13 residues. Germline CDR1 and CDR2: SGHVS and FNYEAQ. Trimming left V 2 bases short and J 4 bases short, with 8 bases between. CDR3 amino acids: CASSLSSITEAFF. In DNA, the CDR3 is TGTGCCAGCAGCTTAAGTAGTATCACTGAAGCTTTCTTT.

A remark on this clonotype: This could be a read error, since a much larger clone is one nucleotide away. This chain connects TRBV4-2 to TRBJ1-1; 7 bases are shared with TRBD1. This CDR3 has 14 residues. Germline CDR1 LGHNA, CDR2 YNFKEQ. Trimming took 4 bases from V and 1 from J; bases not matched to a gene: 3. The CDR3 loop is CASSRDRENTEAFF. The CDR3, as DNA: TGTGCCAGCAGCCGAGACAGGGAGAACACTGAAGCTTTCTTT.

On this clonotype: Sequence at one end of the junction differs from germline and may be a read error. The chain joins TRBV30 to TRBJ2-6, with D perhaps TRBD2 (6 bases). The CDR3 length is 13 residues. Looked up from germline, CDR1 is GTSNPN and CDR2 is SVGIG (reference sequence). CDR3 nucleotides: TGCGCCTGCCGGGGGTATGGGGCCAACGTCCTGACTTTC. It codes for CACRGYGANVLTF.

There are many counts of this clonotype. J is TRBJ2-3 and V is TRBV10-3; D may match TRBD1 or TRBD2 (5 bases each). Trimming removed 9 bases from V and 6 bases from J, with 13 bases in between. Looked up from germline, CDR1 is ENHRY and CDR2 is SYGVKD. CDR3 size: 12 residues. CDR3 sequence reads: CAIGTTGDTQYF. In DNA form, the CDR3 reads TGTGCCATAGGGACGACGGGTGATACGCAGTATTTT.

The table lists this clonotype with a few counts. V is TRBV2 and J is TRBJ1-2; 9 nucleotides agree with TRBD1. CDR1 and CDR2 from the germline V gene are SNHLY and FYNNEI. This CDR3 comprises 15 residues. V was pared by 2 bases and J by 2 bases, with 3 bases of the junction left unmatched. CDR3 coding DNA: TGTGCCAGCAGTGAATTGACAGGGGGAAACTATGGCTACACCTTC. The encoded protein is CASSELTGGNYGYTF.

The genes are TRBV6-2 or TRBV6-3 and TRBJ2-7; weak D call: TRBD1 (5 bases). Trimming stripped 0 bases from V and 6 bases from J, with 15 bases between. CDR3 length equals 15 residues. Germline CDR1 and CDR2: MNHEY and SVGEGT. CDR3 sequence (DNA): TGTGCCAGCAGTTACTCGGAATACAGGAGTTTCGAGCAGTACTTC. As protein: CASSYSEYRSFEQYF.

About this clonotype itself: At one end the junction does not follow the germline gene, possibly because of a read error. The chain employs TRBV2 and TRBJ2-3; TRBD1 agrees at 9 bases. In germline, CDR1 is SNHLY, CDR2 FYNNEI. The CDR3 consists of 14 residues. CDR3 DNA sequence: TGTGCCAACAGTTGGGACAGGGAGACAGATACGCAGTATTTT. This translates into CANSWDRETDTQYF.